These T cell receptor beta chains were read from a single sample in a study of T-cell reconstitution after alpha-beta-depleted transplantation in children. TCRdb processed the PCR reads anew with MiXCR; each CDR3 protein has one entry. This sample has about 460,000 distinct CDR3 sequences, with roughly 10% found just once. Here the sequenced sample was PBMCs, taken before TCRalphabeta/CD19-depleted stem cell transplant. The receptors were sampled from a child aged 2-15 years with inherited bone marrow failure, due to receive a stem cell transplant. Both conserved end residues are part of each CDR3. A D gene is named only where the DNA matches it firmly.

CDR3,D,V,J
CASSSPGGARGYTF,TRBD1,TRBV7-2,TRBJ1-2
CAWSSFAGGLREQFF,TRBD2,TRBV30,TRBJ2-1
CASSLSIKGQGWYF,TRBD1,TRBV27,TRBJ2-7
CATRETGTGNSPLHF,TRBD1,TRBV15,TRBJ1-6
CASSQDWSQETQYF,.,TRBV4-3,TRBJ2-5
CASSPGTFSNQPQHF,.,TRBV2,TRBJ1-5
CSVFTGTGTYEQYF,TRBD1,TRBV29-1,TRBJ2-7
CASSRTGGNTEAFF,TRBD1,TRBV5-1,TRBJ1-1
CATPGQGSSF,.,TRBV24-1,TRBJ2-1
CASSVLSGRALAIYEQYF,TRBD2,TRBV6-1,TRBJ2-7
CSVARGGTDTQYF,.,TRBV29-1,TRBJ2-3
CSDMGLGSYEQYF,TRBD2,TRBV20-1,TRBJ2-7
CASSQEVGSIEAFF,.,TRBV3-1,TRBJ1-1
CASSLRDLATGELFF,.,TRBV5-1,TRBJ2-2
CSARDWQADYEQYF,.,TRBV20-1,TRBJ2-7
CASSLAPGKGYTF,.,TRBV5-4,TRBJ1-2
CATSHRGPDEQFF,TRBD1,TRBV24-1,TRBJ2-1
CASSWGSSSYEQYF,.,TRBV6-5,TRBJ2-7
CASSFTSTQLLGNEQFF,.,TRBV7-9,TRBJ2-1
CASSAWRQNTDTQYF,.,TRBV25-1,TRBJ2-3
CSVVSLRETAITYEQYF,.,TRBV29-1,TRBJ2-7
CASSLAEPVELFF,.,TRBV7-6,TRBJ2-2
CSARGGQVLSNQPQHF,TRBD1,TRBV20-1,TRBJ1-5
CASSIGETEAFF,.,TRBV19,TRBJ1-1
CASGPGGVFNEQFF,TRBD2,TRBV5-1,TRBJ2-1
CATSDLGKTTNYGYTF,.,TRBV24-1,TRBJ1-2